These 28 T cell receptor beta chains were all obtained from the same sample, sequenced in a study of cytomegalovirus exposure and HLA in healthy donors. PCR employed 60 Vbeta and 13 Jbeta primers. Sequencing was performed with immunoSEQ multiplex PCR; in TCRdb, only in-frame clones are kept and a portion is missing. The table includes roughly 100,000 clones, 15% detected once. Material for sequencing was PBMCs. The receptors were sampled from a female donor in good health and CMV-seronegative.

This clone was recorded a few times. The rearrangement uses TRBV2 and TRBJ1-1, with D hard to call. CDR1 is SNHLY, CDR2 FYNNEI, per germline. The V gene lost 7 bases and the J gene lost 2 bases, with 8 bases spanning the gap. The CDR3 runs to 12 residues. CDR3 DNA: TGTGCCAGCACTGACCTAAACACTGAAGCTTTCTTT. It is translated as CASTDLNTEAFF.

V gene TRBV25-1 combines with J gene TRBJ2-1; 15 bases are a match to TRBD2. J was trimmed by 9 bases and V by 8 bases; bases with no gene match: 5. The germline gives CDR1 MGHDK, CDR2 SYGVNS. The CDR3 covers 14 residues. The CDR3 here is CASGGLAGGGEQFF. The CDR3 DNA sequence: TGTGCCAGCGGGGGACTAGCGGGAGGTGGTGAGCAGTTCTTC.

The sample holds a few counts of this clone. DNA of the CDR3: TGTGCCTGGGATTTGACAGGGGGCACTGAAGCTTTCTTT. It translates to CAWDLTGGTEAFF. This chain connects TRBV30 to TRBJ1-1; 9 positions match TRBD1. The germline gives CDR1 GTSNPN, CDR2 SVGIG (reference sequence). The CDR3 length is 13 residues. With 5 bases clipped from V and 4 bases from J, the junction kept 5 bases outside the gene matches.

The gene calls are TRBV7-8 and TRBJ2-7, with unresolved D. CDR1 is SGHVS and CDR2 is FQNEAQ in the germline V gene. V was shortened by 0 bases and J by 2 bases, with 14 bases between the two germline ends. The CDR3 is 16 amino acids. The CDR3 DNA follows: TGTGCCAGCAGCTTAGCTCCCTTGGCAGGTCCCTACGAGCAGTACTTC. Residues: CASSLAPLAGPYEQYF.

This CDR3 reads CSVELGGNDQPQHF. The CDR3 DNA is TGCAGCGTTGAACTGGGAGGAAATGACCAGCCCCAGCATTTT. V is TRBV29-1 and J is TRBJ1-5; unclear D gene. The V gene's germline CDR1 is SQVTM and CDR2 ANQGSEA. The CDR3 contains 14 residues. The V end lost 2 bases, the J end lost 7 bases, and 15 bases lay between the germline ends. Based on the CDR3 plus reference TRBV29-1 and TRBJ1-5, the full variable domain is SAVISQKPSRDICQRGTSLTIQCQVDSQVTMMFWYRQQPGQSLTLIATANQGSEATYESGFVIDKFPISRPNLTFSTLTVSNMSPEDSSIYLCSVELGGNDQPQHFGDGTRLSIL.

The chain recombines TRBV19 with TRBJ1-1; TRBD1 matches at 7 bases. Germline CDR1 reads LNHDA; CDR2 reads SQIVND (reference sequence). The CDR3 covers 15 residues. V was pared by 4 bases and J by 1 base, with 6 bases of the junction left unmatched. CDR3 protein: CASSTPTGPNTEAFF. CDR3 nucleotide sequence: TGTGCCAGTAGTACACCGACAGGGCCGAACACTGAAGCTTTCTTT.

Only a few counts were recorded for this clone. This rearrangement joins TRBV19 to TRBJ1-1; TRBD1 is a possible D gene (5 bases). Germline V CDR1 and CDR2: LNHDA, SQIVND (reference sequence). The CDR3 sequence is 15 residues long. Trimming pared 1 base from V and 4 bases from J, leaving 13 bases between. DNA of the CDR3: TGTGCCAGTAGTATAGGGTCAGGGTTTGGCACTGAAGCTTTCTTT. Translating gives CASSIGSGFGTEAFF.

This clone was counted between two and nine times. The rearrangement joins TRBV5-8 to TRBJ1-6; D remains unclear. The germline V and J ends were trimmed by 4 bases and 4 bases, with 6 bases remaining between them. CDR1 is SGHTS, CDR2 YDEGEE, per germline. This CDR3 has 13 amino acids. The CDR3 here is CASSTAYNSPLHF. The CDR3 bases are TGTGCCAGCAGCACTGCGTATAATTCACCCCTCCACTTT.

V gene TRBV5-6 combines with J gene TRBJ2-7; 8 nucleotides align to TRBD2. Losses at the gene ends were 2 bases for V and 7 bases for J; bases not matched to a gene: 8. Germline assignment: CDR1 SGHDT and CDR2 YYEEEE. The CDR3 is 14 residues long. The DNA for the CDR3 is TGTGCCAGCAGCTTAACGGGAGGGCCGGTGGAGCAGTACTTC. Amino acid sequence: CASSLTGGPVEQYF.

The chain employs TRBV10-3 and TRBJ2-3; no firm D call. The length of the CDR3 is 14 residues. The germline V and J ends were trimmed by 8 bases and 4 bases, with 16 bases remaining between them. Germline V CDR1 and CDR2: ENHRY, SYGVKD. The CDR3: CAIGVSILADTQYF. The DNA for the CDR3 is TGTGCCATCGGAGTGTCTATTCTCGCAGATACGCAGTATTTT.

The V and J genes are TRBV19 and TRBJ2-7; TRBD1 might be the D (6 bases). Trimming cost V 2 bases and J 6 bases, with 8 bases left between them. Germline V gives CDR1 LNHDA, CDR2 SQIVND (reference sequence). The CDR3 runs to 12 residues. The CDR3 is CASSISQGEQYF. CDR3 DNA sequence: TGTGCCAGTAGTATATCACAGGGCGAGCAGTACTTC.

This clone came up a few times. The V gene is TRBV5-1, the J gene TRBJ1-1; 7 nucleotides match TRBD1. There are 19 residues in the CDR3. Germline values: CDR1 SGHRS, CDR2 YFSETQ. The trim removed 4 bases at V and 1 base at J, leaving 19 bases unmatched. CDR3 bases: TGCGCCAGCAGCGAAAAAACGGGGGGGACAGCGATTCCGAACACTGAAGCTTTCTTT. Translating it yields CASSEKTGGTAIPNTEAFF.

This clone was counted between two and nine times. J is TRBJ2-1 and V is TRBV4-1; D is possibly TRBD2 (5 bases). V dropped 1 base and J dropped 5 bases, with 9 bases sitting between them. Germline lookup yields CDR1 MGHRA and CDR2 YSYEKL. The CDR3 extends over 14 amino acids. The CDR3: CASSQGDYHNEQFF. In nucleotides, the CDR3 is TGCGCCAGCAGCCAAGGAGACTACCACAATGAGCAGTTCTTC.

This chain uses TRBV27 with TRBJ2-1; D possibly corresponds to TRBD1 (7 bases). CDR1 is MNHEY and CDR2 is SMNVEV in the germline V gene (reference sequence). The CDR3 length is 15 residues. Trimming pared 5 bases from V and 15 bases from J, leaving 26 bases between. The CDR3 reads CASSLRQGGLVGLFF. CDR3 DNA sequence: TGTGCCAGCAGTCTACGACAGGGAGGTTTGGTCGGATTGTTCTTC.

The chain recombines TRBV28 with TRBJ1-2, with a weak D call TRBD1 (5 bases). Germline lookup yields CDR1 MDHEN and CDR2 SYDVKM. The CDR3 is made up of 16 amino acids. Trimming shortened V by 4 bases and J by 2 bases, and 17 bases separated the two germline ends. CDR3 sequence reads: CASSSHPGGTNYGYTF. The CDR3 DNA sequence: TGTGCCAGCAGTTCCCACCCCGGGGGGACGAACTATGGCTACACCTTC.

This clone was observed a few times. Here the CDR3 reads CASSSHRGRGDQAFF. The DNA for the CDR3 is TGTGCCAGCAGTTCCCACCGGGGACGCGGGGACCAAGCTTTCTTT. The chain carries TRBV6-5 and TRBJ1-1, with D possibly TRBD1 on 5 matching bases. The V gene lost 4 bases and the J gene lost 9 bases, with 21 bases spanning the gap. Germline CDR1 reads MNHEY; CDR2 reads SVGAGI. There are 15 residues in the CDR3.

The chain has TRBV29-1 and TRBJ2-7; no definite D call. V gave up 7 bases and J gave up 0 bases, with 10 bases separating them. Germline V CDR1 and CDR2: SQVTM, ANQGSEA. The CDR3 contains 12 residues. CDR3 sequence (DNA): TGCAGCGCCCGAGGCGTCTCCTACGAGCAGTACTTC. Encoded protein: CSARGVSYEQYF.

The chain is built from TRBV6-1 and TRBJ2-1; TRBD2 agrees at 9 bases. Trimming cost V 4 bases and J 6 bases; bases outside gene matches: 7. The CDR3 loop spans 15 amino acids. CDR1 is MNHNS, CDR2 SASEGT, per germline. The CDR3 here is CASSVGTSRFNEQFF. In DNA, the CDR3 is TGTGCCAGCAGTGTTGGGACTAGCAGGTTCAATGAGCAGTTCTTC.

This clone was counted a few times. V is TRBV7-2 and J is TRBJ1-2; a weak D match, TRBD1 (6 bases). Between the trimmed V and J ends, which lost 1 base and 5 bases, there was a span of 17 bases. The CDR3 has 16 amino acids. Germline V gene lookup returns CDR1 SGHTA and CDR2 FQGNSA. The CDR3 loop is CASSLGGGGTVYGYTF. The CDR3 bases are TGTGCCAGCAGCTTAGGGGGAGGGGGGACGGTTTATGGCTACACCTTC. The variable domain in full, completed from reference TRBV7-2 and TRBJ1-2, reads GAGVSQSPSNKVTEKGKDVELRCDPISGHTALYWYRQSLGQGLEFLIYFQGNSAPDKSGLPSDRFSAERTGGSVSTLTIQRTQQEDSAVYLCASSLGGGGTVYGYTFGSGTRLTVV.

This clone came up a few times. The V gene is TRBV19, the J gene TRBJ1-2, with a possible D match to TRBD1 (5 bases). The V end was cut by 7 bases, the J end by 1 base, with 16 bases between. The germline V gene encodes CDR1 LNHDA and CDR2 SQIVND (reference sequence). This CDR3 contains 15 residues. Written as DNA, the CDR3 is TGTGCCAGTATCCCTTCCCATGACAGTAACTATGGCTACACCTTC. Translation gives CASIPSHDSNYGYTF.

This clone was seen only a few times. V is TRBV30 and J is TRBJ1-2, with D possibly being TRBD1 (5 bases). Between the trimmed V and J ends, which lost 5 bases and 0 bases, there was a span of 13 bases. Germline V lookup: CDR1 GTSNPN, CDR2 SVGIG (reference sequence). The CDR3 loop spans 14 amino acids. CDR3 bases: TGTGCCTGGGGATGGGGCGCCTCTAACTATGGCTACACCTTC. Its protein is CAWGWGASNYGYTF.

This clone turned up a few times. V usage is TRBV9 and J usage is TRBJ2-7, with a possible D match to TRBD1 (6 bases). Trimming left V 3 bases short and J 6 bases short, with 10 bases between. Germline V gene data show CDR1 as SGDLS and CDR2 as YYNGEE. The CDR3 length is 12 residues. The CDR3 loop reads CASSGTALEQYF. CDR3 coding DNA: TGTGCCAGCAGCGGGACAGCTCTCGAGCAGTACTTC.

This clone was detected a few times. J is TRBJ2-4 and V is TRBV19, with D perhaps TRBD2 (6 bases). CDR3 length: 15 residues. The germline V and J ends were trimmed by 6 bases and 0 bases, with 12 bases remaining between them. Germline CDR1 and CDR2: LNHDA and SQIVND (reference sequence). The CDR3 region is CASSGSGLAKNIQYF. The CDR3 bases are TGTGCCAGTAGCGGCTCGGGACTAGCCAAAAACATTCAGTACTTC.

The rearrangement uses TRBV6-5 and TRBJ1-2; D may be TRBD1 (5 bases). Germline V lookup: CDR1 MNHEY, CDR2 SVGAGI. The V end was cut by 2 bases, the J end by 5 bases, with 15 bases between. This CDR3 contains 15 residues. CDR3 DNA sequence: TGTGCCAGCAGTTACCGGGCAGGGAGGGCTTATGGCTACACCTTC. As protein: CASSYRAGRAYGYTF.

The chain combines TRBV2 with TRBJ1-4; D is perhaps TRBD1 (6 bases). Germline-derived CDR1 and CDR2 are SNHLY and FYNNEI. The CDR3 is made up of 12 amino acids. Trimming left V 4 bases short and J 8 bases short, with 8 bases between. CDR3 nucleotide sequence: TGTGCCAGCAGTGGGGGGCGGGAAAAACTGTTTTTT. Translated: CASSGGREKLFF.

V and J are TRBV10-2 and TRBJ1-1; TRBD1 is a possible D gene (6 bases). CDR1 and CDR2 from the germline V gene are WSHSY and SAAADI. V shed 4 bases and J shed 5 bases, with 8 bases lying between them. The CDR3 covers 12 residues. As DNA, the CDR3 is TGCGCCAGCAGTGGTCAGGGGACTGAAGCTTTCTTT. It codes for CASSGQGTEAFF.

The chain carries TRBV11-2 and TRBJ2-3; D perhaps matches TRBD2 (7 bases). CDR1 is SGHAT, CDR2 FQNNGV, per germline. The V and J ends lost 8 bases and 0 bases respectively, with 15 bases between them. CDR3 size: 15 residues. The chain's CDR3 is CASRLGGASTDTQYF. The CDR3, as DNA: TGTGCCAGCCGCCTTGGGGGGGCCAGCACAGATACGCAGTATTTT.

The chain recombines TRBV7-6 with TRBJ2-7; perhaps TRBD1 as D (6 bases). Trimming shortened V by 5 bases and J by 0 bases, and 14 bases separated the two germline ends. The CDR3 has 15 residues. The germline V gene has CDR1 SGHVS and CDR2 FNYEAQ. CDR3 nucleotide sequence: TGTGCCAGCAGCCTTAAGGGGGAAAGCTCCTACGAGCAGTACTTC. Translation: CASSLKGESSYEQYF.